This T cell receptor (beta chain) was sequenced during a study of cytomegalovirus exposure and HLA in healthy donors. Repertoires were generated with immunoSEQ multiplex PCR, while TCRdb's copy carries only in-frame clones and drops some. The sample consists of 200,000 to 250,000 clones, 80% to 85% of them appearing once. The donors were in the approximately 120-subject validation cohort; that cohort was separate from the approximately 730-subject first cohort. Looked up from germline, CDR1 is SGHAT and CDR2 is FQNNGV. V gave up 5 bases and J gave up 5 bases, with 9 bases separating them. CDR3 size: 12 residues.

The rearrangement uses TRBV11-2 and TRBJ1-1; D unclear. This TCR derives from a woman in her 30s in good health and CMV-seropositive. The sample comprised PBMCs. The CDR3 loop is CASSLRQTEAFF. In DNA, the CDR3 is TGTGCCAGCAGCCTACGGCAGACTGAAGCTTTCTTT. The full variable domain, its missing parts supplied by reference TRBV11-2 and TRBJ1-1, is EAGVAQSPRYKIIEKRQSVAFWCNPISGHATLYWYQQILGQGPKLLIQFQNNGVVDDSQLPKDRFSAERLKGVDSTLKIQPAKLEDSAVYLCASSLRQTEAFFGQGTRLTVV.